The sequence of this T cell receptor (beta chain) was determined in a study of metastatic and nonmetastatic thyroid tumors. Among the patients, none had received any treatment before thyroid surgery. Germline CDR1 is SGHRS and CDR2 is YFSETQ. Germline trimming cut 2 bases from V and 0 bases from J; bases unmatched to any gene: 12. The CDR3 length is 18 residues. TCRdb reassembled clones from the PCR reads with MiXCR. The table shows 25,000 to 30,000 clones, with roughly 25% occurring only once. This receptor was identified in a female donor with papillary thyroid cancer or a benign thyroid nodule (not recorded which). Some clones in this sample may be carry-over from other donors' samples. The specimen was blood. V gene TRBV5-1 combines with J gene TRBJ1-1, with 8 bases matching TRBD1. CDR3 DNA: TGCGCCAGCAGCTTTGGGCTTCAGGGGGCCTTGTTGAACACTGAAGCTTTCTTT. Its protein is CASSFGLQGALLNTEAFF.